The entry below describes one TCR beta chain. The data belong to a study of T cell changes during pregnancy in multiple sclerosis. The germline gives CDR1 SGHTA, CDR2 FQGTGA. The CDR3 is made up of 16 amino acids. The V gene lost 2 bases and the J gene lost 0 bases, with 11 bases spanning the gap. The repertoire was sequenced with immunoSEQ multiplex PCR; TCRdb's copy has only in-frame clones and lacks some. The table has about 85,000 clones, approximately 90% seen once. The V call is TRBV7-3, the J call TRBJ2-1, with D possibly matching TRBD2 (6 bases). The sequence was collected from a female donor with multiple sclerosis, enrolled in a pregnancy study. This sample comprised peripheral blood, obtained in the first trimester of pregnancy. Here the CDR3 reads CASSLWGGVSYNEQFF. The CDR3, as DNA: TGTGCCAGCAGCTTATGGGGCGGGGTCTCCTACAATGAGCAGTTCTTC.